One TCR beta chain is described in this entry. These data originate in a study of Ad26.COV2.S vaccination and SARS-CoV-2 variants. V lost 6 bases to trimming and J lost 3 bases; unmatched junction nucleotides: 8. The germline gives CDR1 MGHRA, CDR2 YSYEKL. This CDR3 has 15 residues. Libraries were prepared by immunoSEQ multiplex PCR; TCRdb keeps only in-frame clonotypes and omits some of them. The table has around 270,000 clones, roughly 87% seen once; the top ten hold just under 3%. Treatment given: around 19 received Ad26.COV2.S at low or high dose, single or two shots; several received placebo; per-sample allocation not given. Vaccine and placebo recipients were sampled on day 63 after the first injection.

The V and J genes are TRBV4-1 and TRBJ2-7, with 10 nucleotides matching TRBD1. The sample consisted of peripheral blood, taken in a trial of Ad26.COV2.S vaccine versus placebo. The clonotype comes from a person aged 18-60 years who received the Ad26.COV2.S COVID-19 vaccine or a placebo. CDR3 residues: CASRSLGQGGYEQYF. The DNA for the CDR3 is TGCGCCAGCAGATCTCTTGGACAGGGGGGCTACGAGCAGTACTTC.